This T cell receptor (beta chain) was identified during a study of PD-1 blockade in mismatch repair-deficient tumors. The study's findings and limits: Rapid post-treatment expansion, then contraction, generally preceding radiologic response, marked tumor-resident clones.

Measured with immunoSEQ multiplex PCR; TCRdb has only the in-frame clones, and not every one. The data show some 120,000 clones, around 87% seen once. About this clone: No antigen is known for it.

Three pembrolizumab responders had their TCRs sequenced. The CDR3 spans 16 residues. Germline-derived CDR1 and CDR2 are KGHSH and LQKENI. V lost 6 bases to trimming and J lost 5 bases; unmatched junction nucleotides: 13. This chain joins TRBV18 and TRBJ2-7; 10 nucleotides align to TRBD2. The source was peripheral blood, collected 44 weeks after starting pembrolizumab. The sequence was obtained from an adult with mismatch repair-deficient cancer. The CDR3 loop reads CASSPNPSGSSNEQYF. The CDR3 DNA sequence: TGTGCCAGCTCGCCCAACCCTAGCGGGAGTTCTAACGAGCAGTACTTC.